The 2 T cell receptor beta chains listed next were all sequenced from one sample in a study of shared clonotypes between healthy human individuals. Produced via immunoSEQ multiplex PCR; TCRdb's table is partial and in-frame only. The sample yields a few million clones, roughly 93% seen once. Positive CCR7 selection of CD45RO-negative cells yielded the naive CD8 cells, and terminally differentiated effector memory CD45RA+ cells were excluded. The sequenced material came from naive CD8+ T cells from PBMCs. Every receptor here comes from a man aged 18 to 30 in good health. Some clones in this sample may be carry-over from other donors' samples.

The chain uses TRBV10-1 and TRBJ2-1; 10 nucleotides match TRBD2. The V gene's germline CDR1 is WNHNN and CDR2 SYGVQD (reference sequence). Trimming took 10 bases from V and 4 from J; bases not matched to a gene: 4. There are 13 residues in the CDR3. The CDR3 DNA reads as TGCGCCAACCTAGCGGGAGAGTACAATGAGCAGTTCTTC. Amino acid sequence: CANLAGEYNEQFF.

The chain joins TRBV6-6 to TRBJ2-7; 7 bases align to TRBD2. The CDR3 loop spans 14 amino acids. The V and J ends lost 2 bases and 3 bases, in that order; junction bases with no gene match: 4. Germline assignment: CDR1 MNHNY and CDR2 SVGAGI (reference sequence). The CDR3 bases are TGTGCCAGCAGTTACGCGGCGGGAGACTACGAGCAGTACTTC. As protein: CASSYAAGDYEQYF.